This T cell receptor (beta chain) was found in a study of human T cells and chemical hapten exposure. The overall study: Patients, largely female, had alopecia areata, totalis or universalis. Small pooled library volume differences chiefly drove per-sample TCR yield variation. Notes on the study in general: The count of PT1 expanded TCRs correlated positively with patch test score.

Documented time point: patch test 3, about 24 weeks after DPC sensitization. Regarding treatment: therapeutic diphenylcyclopropenone sensitization with weekly scalp DPC. CDR1 and CDR2 from the germline V gene are MNHNS and SASEGT. The CDR3 spans 16 residues. V was clipped by 2 bases and J by 3 bases, with 14 bases between them. Concerning this clonotype itself: Antigen: not known.

From the RACE reads, TCRdb called clonotypes with MiXCR, one entry per CDR3 protein. Counted here are more than 80,000 distinct CDR3 sequences, more than 10% occurring once; the ten biggest clones make up approximately 3.7%. The material sequenced was whole blood, taken in connection with sensitization to the hapten diphenylcyclopropenone (DPC). The TCR was taken from a woman in her forties or fifties with alopecia areata. Some clones in this sample may be carry-over from other donors' samples. J is TRBJ1-5 and V is TRBV6-1; D is undetermined. CDR3 region: CASSEWITGYNQPQHF. In DNA form, the CDR3 reads TGTGCCAGCAGTGAATGGATAACGGGTTACAATCAGCCCCAGCATTTT.